The 14 T cell receptor beta chains listed next were all sequenced from one sample in a study of cytomegalovirus exposure and HLA in healthy donors. A multiplex PCR was run with 60 Vbeta primers and 13 Jbeta primers. Method: immunoSEQ multiplex PCR; TCRdb's copy keeps in-frame clones and lacks some. The sample yields some 100,000 clones, around 80% seen once. Sequenced: PBMCs. All receptors come from a female donor in good health and CMV-seropositive.

The J gene is TRBJ2-3, the V gene TRBV30; D is unclear. The CDR3 is 13 amino acids. CDR1 is GTSNPN and CDR2 is SVGIG in the germline V gene (reference sequence). Trimming took off 3 bases at V and 4 bases at J, with 11 bases between the two ends. The CDR3 DNA follows: TGTGCCTGGAGCTCAAACCGGGCAGATACGCAGTATTTT. Translation: CAWSSNRADTQYF.

The chain joins TRBV4-3 to TRBJ2-3; maybe TRBD1 (6 bases). The CDR3 loop spans 15 amino acids. The V gene's germline CDR1 is LGHNA and CDR2 YSLEER. V was clipped by 1 base and J by 6 bases, with 14 bases between them. CDR3 protein: CASSQAGRGSDTQYF. For the CDR3, the DNA is TGCGCCAGCAGCCAAGCGGGCAGGGGATCCGATACGCAGTATTTT.

This sequence joins TRBV19 and TRBJ2-2; 7 bases match TRBD1. CDR1 and CDR2 from the germline V gene are LNHDA and SQIVND (reference sequence). This CDR3 has 14 residues. After removal of 10 bases from V and 0 bases from J, the junction contained 5 bases not matched to a gene. In nucleotides, the CDR3 is TGTGCCACCTTTGGACAGGCGAACACCGGGGAGCTGTTTTTT. Residues: CATFGQANTGELFF.

This clone has just one count. For the CDR3, the DNA is TGTGCCAGCAGTCCCCGGCAGGGGGCCCACGAGCAGTACTTC. Protein sequence: CASSPRQGAHEQYF. The V gene is TRBV27, the J gene TRBJ2-7; 8 nucleotides agree with TRBD1. CDR3 length: 14 amino acids. With V trimmed by 5 bases and J by 5 bases, 8 bases remained unmatched. Per germline, CDR1 MNHEY and CDR2 SMNVEV (reference sequence).

This rearrangement joins TRBV19 to TRBJ2-7; the match to TRBD1 covers 7 bases. J lost 2 bases, V lost 1 base, and 8 bases had no gene match. Germline CDR1 is LNHDA and CDR2 is SQIVND (reference sequence). This CDR3 has 16 amino acids. In DNA, the CDR3 is TGTGCCAGTAGTATAGGACGGGCACAGGGGCCCTACGAGCAGTACTTC. Translating it yields CASSIGRAQGPYEQYF.

This sequence joins TRBV10-2 and TRBJ1-1, with TRBD1 matching 7 bases. Looked up from germline, CDR1 is WSHSY and CDR2 is SAAADI. The CDR3 has 14 residues. The J segment lost 4 bases and the V segment lost 6 bases, leaving 8 bases of the junction unmatched. The CDR3 region has the DNA TGCGCCAGCAGGCCGGGACAGTGGCCCACTGAAGCTTTCTTT. It yields the protein CASRPGQWPTEAFF.

This clone has just a few counts. This chain joins TRBV10-1 and TRBJ2-3; TRBD2 matches 7 bases. The CDR3 has 15 amino acids. J was trimmed by 0 bases and V by 7 bases; bases with no gene match: 7. Looked up from germline, CDR1 is WNHNN and CDR2 is SYGVQD (reference sequence). The DNA of the CDR3 is TGCGCCAGCAACCCTAGCGGACTTAGCACAGATACGCAGTATTTT. Translation: CASNPSGLSTDTQYF.

J is TRBJ1-6 and V is TRBV5-5; D is possibly TRBD1 (5 bases). The V end was cut by 2 bases, the J end by 8 bases, with 23 bases between. CDR3 length: 18 amino acids. Germline assignment: CDR1 SGHKS and CDR2 YYEKEE (reference sequence). DNA for the CDR3: TGTGCCAGCAGCTTAAGGGTGATGAGGGGACGGGAGGATTCACCCCTCCACTTT. It specifies CASSLRVMRGREDSPLHF.

The chain joins TRBV11-2 to TRBJ2-3; D is undetermined. The V gene's germline CDR1 is SGHAT and CDR2 FQNNGV. The CDR3 extends over 12 amino acids. V lost 1 base to trimming and J lost 11 bases, with 10 bases between them. CDR3 sequence: CASSLVMGEQYF. The DNA for the CDR3 is TGTGCCAGCAGCTTAGTGATGGGCGAGCAGTATTTT.

This rearrangement joins TRBV28 to TRBJ2-7; the D is unclear. This CDR3 comprises 11 residues. Germline lookup yields CDR1 MDHEN and CDR2 SYDVKM. V was pared by 7 bases and J by 2 bases, with 6 bases between. The CDR3 loop is CASTSAYEQYF. CDR3 sequence (DNA): TGTGCCAGCACCTCAGCCTACGAGCAGTACTTC. The whole variable domain, filled in from reference TRBV28 and TRBJ2-7, reads DVKVTQSSRYLVKRTGEKVFLECVQDMDHENMFWYRQDPGLGLRLIYFSYDVKMKEKGDIPEGYSVSREKKERFSLILESASTNQTSMYLCASTSAYEQYFGPGTRLTVT.

This chain uses TRBV2 with TRBJ1-1, with a tentative D call TRBD1 (5 bases). The V end lost 3 bases, the J end lost 4 bases, and 12 bases lay between the germline ends. The CDR3 runs to 14 residues. The V gene's germline CDR1 is SNHLY and CDR2 FYNNEI. The CDR3 loop reads CASSDRVGGTEAFF. CDR3 bases: TGTGCCAGCAGTGACAGGGTGGGGGGCACTGAAGCTTTCTTT.

This chain connects TRBV27 to TRBJ2-7; tentatively, D is TRBD1 (5 bases). The germline V gene has CDR1 MNHEY and CDR2 SMNVEV (reference sequence). The CDR3 runs to 14 residues. The germline V and J ends were trimmed by 1 base and 2 bases, with 9 bases remaining between them. CDR3 sequence reads: CASSLLGDAYEQYF. Here the CDR3 DNA reads TGTGCCAGCAGTTTATTAGGGGATGCCTACGAGCAGTACTTC.

The chain has TRBV7-2 and TRBJ1-5; 7 bases map to TRBD1. Per germline, CDR1 SGHTA and CDR2 FQGNSA. The CDR3 consists of 14 residues. Trimming cost V 5 bases and J 6 bases; bases outside gene matches: 7. In DNA, the CDR3 is TGTGCCAGCAGCCTCTCGGACAGGCTTCAGCCCCAGCATTTT. This codes for CASSLSDRLQPQHF.

This clone was counted between two and nine times. The V call is TRBV4-1, the J call TRBJ1-1; 7 bases line up with TRBD1. Unmatched junction bases numbered 4, after V lost 3 bases and J lost 0 bases. CDR3 length: 15 amino acids. Germline V gives CDR1 MGHRA, CDR2 YSYEKL. This CDR3 is CASSQSGQVNTEAFF. The CDR3 DNA reads as TGCGCCAGCAGCCAGTCCGGACAGGTGAACACTGAAGCTTTCTTT.